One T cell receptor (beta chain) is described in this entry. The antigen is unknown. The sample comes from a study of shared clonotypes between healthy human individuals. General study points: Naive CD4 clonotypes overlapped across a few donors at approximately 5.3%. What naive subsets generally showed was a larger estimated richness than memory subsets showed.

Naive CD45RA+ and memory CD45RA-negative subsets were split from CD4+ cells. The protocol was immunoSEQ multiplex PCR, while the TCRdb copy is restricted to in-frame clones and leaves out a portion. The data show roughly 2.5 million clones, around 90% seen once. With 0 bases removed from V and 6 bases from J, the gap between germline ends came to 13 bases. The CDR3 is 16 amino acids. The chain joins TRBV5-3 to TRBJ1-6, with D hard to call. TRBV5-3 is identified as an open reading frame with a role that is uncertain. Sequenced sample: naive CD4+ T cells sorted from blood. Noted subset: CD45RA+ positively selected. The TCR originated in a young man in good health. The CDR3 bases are TGTGCCAGAAGCTTGGAATATTCACTCGGTAATTCACCCCTCCACTTT. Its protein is CARSLEYSLGNSPLHF.